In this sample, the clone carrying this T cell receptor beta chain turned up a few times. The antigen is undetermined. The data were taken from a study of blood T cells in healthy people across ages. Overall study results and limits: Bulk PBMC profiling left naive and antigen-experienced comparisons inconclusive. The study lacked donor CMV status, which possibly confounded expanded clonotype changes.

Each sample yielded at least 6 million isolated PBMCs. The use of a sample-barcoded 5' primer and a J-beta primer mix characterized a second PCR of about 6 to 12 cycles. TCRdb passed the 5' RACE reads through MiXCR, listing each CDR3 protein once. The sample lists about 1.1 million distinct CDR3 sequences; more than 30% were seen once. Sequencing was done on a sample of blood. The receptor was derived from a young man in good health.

CDR3 nucleotide sequence: TGCAGTGCTAGATCCCCAGCGGGGTGGGAAGATACGCAGTATTTT. This codes for CSARSPAGWEDTQYF. The rearrangement joins TRBV20-1 to TRBJ2-3; 7 bases fit TRBD2. V lost 2 bases, J lost 5 bases, and 10 bases stayed unmatched. In germline, CDR1 is DFQATT, CDR2 SNEGSKA (reference sequence). The CDR3 has 15 residues.